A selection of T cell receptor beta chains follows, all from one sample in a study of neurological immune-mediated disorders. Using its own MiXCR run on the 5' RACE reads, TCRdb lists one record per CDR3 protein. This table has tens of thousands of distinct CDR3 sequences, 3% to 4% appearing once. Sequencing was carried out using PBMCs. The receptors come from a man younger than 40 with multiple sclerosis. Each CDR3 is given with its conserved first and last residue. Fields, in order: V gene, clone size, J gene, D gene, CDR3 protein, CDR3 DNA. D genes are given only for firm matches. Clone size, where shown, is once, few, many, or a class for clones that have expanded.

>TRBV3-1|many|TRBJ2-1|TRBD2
CASSQDFGTSLYNEQFF
TGTGCCAGCAGCCAAGACTTTGGGACTAGCCTTTACAATGAGCAGTTCTTC
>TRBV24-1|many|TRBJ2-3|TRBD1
CATSVGQGRTDTQYF
TGTGCCACCAGTGTGGGACAGGGGAGAACAGATACGCAGTATTTT
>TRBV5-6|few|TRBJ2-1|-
CASSRLTGGQGDEQFF
TGTGCCAGCAGCCGTCTGACGGGGGGACAAGGGGATGAGCAGTTCTTC
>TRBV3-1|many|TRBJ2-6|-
CASSQGTAASGANVLTF
TGTGCCAGCAGCCAAGGGACAGCGGCCTCTGGGGCCAACGTCCTGACTTTC
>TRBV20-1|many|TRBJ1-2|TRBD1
CSARSGQNYGYTF
TGCAGTGCTAGATCGGGACAGAACTATGGCTACACCTTC
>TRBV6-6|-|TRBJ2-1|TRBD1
CASSYSQGPYNEQFF
TGTGCCAGCAGTTACTCACAGGGGCCGTACAATGAGCAGTTCTTC
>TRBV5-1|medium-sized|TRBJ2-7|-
CASSLVGSYEQYF
TGCGCCAGCAGCTTAGTCGGATCCTACGAGCAGTACTTC
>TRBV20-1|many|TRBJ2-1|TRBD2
CSPWDYQSYNEQFF
TGCAGTCCTTGGGACTATCAATCCTACAATGAGCAGTTCTTC
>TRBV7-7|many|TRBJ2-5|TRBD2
CASSPGGPGETQYF
TGTGCTAGCAGCCCGGGGGGGCCAGGAGAGACCCAGTACTTC
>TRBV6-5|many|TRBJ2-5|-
CASSYRMETQYF
TGTGCCAGCAGTTACAGGATGGAGACCCAGTACTTC
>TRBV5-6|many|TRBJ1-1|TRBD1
CASSLGGQFYTEAFF
TGTGCCAGCAGCTTGGGGGGACAGTTCTACACTGAAGCTTTCTTT
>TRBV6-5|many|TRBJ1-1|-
CASSLGQNTEAFF
TGTGCCAGCAGCCTCGGACAGAACACTGAAGCTTTCTTT